This TCR beta chain was found in a study of cytomegalovirus exposure and HLA in healthy donors. Findings of the study overall: Later analysis revealed greater clonal expansion in HLA-associated TCR beta chains than in equally common others. Later analysis identified around 15,000 TCR beta sequences associated with HLA alleles, using a false discovery rate threshold of 0.05.

PCR involved 60 Vbeta and 13 Jbeta primers. Using immunoSEQ multiplex PCR, the repertoire was profiled, and TCRdb retains in-frame clones only, with some absent. The sample holds some 99,000 clones, about 86% seen once. About this clone itself: Its specificity is unknown.

CDR3 size: 16 residues. Germline-derived CDR1 and CDR2 are MGHRA and YSYEKL. Trimming took off 1 base at V and 4 bases at J, with 14 bases between the two ends. Donors showed nominal health when sampled, although they likely had unrecorded immune exposures. The sequenced sample was PBMCs. The chain is built from TRBV4-1 and TRBJ2-1; possibly TRBD2 for D (5 bases). This TCR was sampled from a woman aged 30 to 39 in good health and CMV-seronegative. The CDR3 coding sequence is TGCGCCAGCAGCCAAGGAGCGGAACTGGTATACAATGAGCAGTTCTTC. This codes for CASSQGAELVYNEQFF.